The clone carrying this T cell receptor (beta chain) was seen ten or more times. The read ends 3 residues early relative to the CDR3; the germline J gene fills the gap. This sample was taken from a study of T cell clonality in common variable immunodeficiency. TCRdb's table, derived via immunoSEQ multiplex PCR, lists solely in-frame clones and lacks some. This sample has about 40,000 clones, each found more than once. Germline V gene sequence: CDR1 MGHRA, CDR2 YSYEKL. This CDR3 has 15 amino acids. V dropped 1 base and J dropped 4 bases, with 12 bases sitting between them. This TCR came from a person between 18 and 75 years old in good health. The source material was peripheral blood mononuclear cells. This chain uses TRBV4-1 with TRBJ2-3, with D possibly matching TRBD2 (5 bases). CDR3 sequence: CASSQVGSAADTQYF. The CDR3 DNA, read in part, is TGCGCCAGCAGCCAAGTGGGTAGCGCAGCAGATACG.